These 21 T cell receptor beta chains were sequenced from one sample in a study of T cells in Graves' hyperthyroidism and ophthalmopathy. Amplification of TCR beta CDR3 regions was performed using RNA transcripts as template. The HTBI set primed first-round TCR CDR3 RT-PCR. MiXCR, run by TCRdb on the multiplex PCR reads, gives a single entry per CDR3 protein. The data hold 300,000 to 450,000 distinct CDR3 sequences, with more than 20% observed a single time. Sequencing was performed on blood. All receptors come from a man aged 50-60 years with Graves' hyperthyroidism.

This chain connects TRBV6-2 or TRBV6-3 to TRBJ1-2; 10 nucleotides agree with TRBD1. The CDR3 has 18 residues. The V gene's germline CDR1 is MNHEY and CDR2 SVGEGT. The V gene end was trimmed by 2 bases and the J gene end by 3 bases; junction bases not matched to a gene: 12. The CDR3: CASSYLAGQGRKDYGYTF. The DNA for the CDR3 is TGTGCCAGCAGTTACCTCGCGGGACAGGGGCGGAAGGACTATGGCTACACCTTC.

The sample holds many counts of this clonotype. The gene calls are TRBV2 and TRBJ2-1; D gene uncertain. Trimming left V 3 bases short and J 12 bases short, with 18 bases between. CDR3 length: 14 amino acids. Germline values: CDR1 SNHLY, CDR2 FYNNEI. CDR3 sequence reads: CASSDHGAPYGQFF. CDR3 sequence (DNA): TGTGCCAGCAGTGACCACGGAGCCCCCTATGGGCAGTTCTTC.

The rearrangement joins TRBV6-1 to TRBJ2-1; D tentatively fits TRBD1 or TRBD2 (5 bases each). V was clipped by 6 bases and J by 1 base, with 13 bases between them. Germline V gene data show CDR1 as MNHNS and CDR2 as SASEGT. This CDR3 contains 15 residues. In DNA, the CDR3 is TGTGCCAGCAGAAAGAGGGGCCTGTCCTACAATGAGCAGTTCTTC. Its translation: CASRKRGLSYNEQFF.

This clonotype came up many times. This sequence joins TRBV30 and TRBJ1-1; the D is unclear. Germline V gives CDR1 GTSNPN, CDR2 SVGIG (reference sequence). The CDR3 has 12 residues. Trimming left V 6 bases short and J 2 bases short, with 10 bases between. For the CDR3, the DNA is TGTGCCTGCAATCGGGGAAACACTGAAGCTTTCTTT. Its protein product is CACNRGNTEAFF.

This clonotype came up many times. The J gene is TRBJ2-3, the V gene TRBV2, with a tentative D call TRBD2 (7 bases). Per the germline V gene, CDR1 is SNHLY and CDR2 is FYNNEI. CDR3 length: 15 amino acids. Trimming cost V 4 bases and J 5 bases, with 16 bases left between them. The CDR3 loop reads CASSGGGLPGDTQYF. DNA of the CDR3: TGTGCCAGCAGTGGGGGGGGCCTGCCCGGAGATACGCAGTATTTT.

In nucleotides, the CDR3 is TGCAGTGCCAACCGCCCGGGACTCTTCGGGACTAGCGGGGCCAGCTCCTACGAGCAGTACTTC. It translates to CSANRPGLFGTSGASSYEQYF. The V gene is TRBV20-1, the J gene TRBJ2-7, with 13 positions matching TRBD2. The CDR3 loop spans 21 amino acids. V lost 6 bases and J lost 0; bases outside the gene matches: 23. Germline-derived CDR1 and CDR2 are DFQATT and SNEGSKA (reference sequence).

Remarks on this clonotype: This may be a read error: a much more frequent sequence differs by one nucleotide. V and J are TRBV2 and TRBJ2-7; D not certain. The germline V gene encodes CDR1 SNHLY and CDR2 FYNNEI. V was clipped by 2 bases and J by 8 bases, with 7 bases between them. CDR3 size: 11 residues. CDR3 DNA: TGTGCCAGCAGTGAAAGCAAAAAGCAGTACTTC. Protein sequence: CASSESKKQYF. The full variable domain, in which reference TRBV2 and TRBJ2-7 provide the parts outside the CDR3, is EPEVTQTPSHQVTQMGQEVILRCVPISNHLYFYWYRQILGQKVEFLVSFYNNEISEKSEIFDDQFSVERPDGSNFTLKIRSTKLEDSAMYFCASSESKKQYFGPGTRLTVT.

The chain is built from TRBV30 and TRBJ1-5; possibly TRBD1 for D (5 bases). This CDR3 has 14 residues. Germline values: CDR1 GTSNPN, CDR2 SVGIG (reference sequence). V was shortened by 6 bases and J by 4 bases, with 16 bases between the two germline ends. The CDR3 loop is CACGSRGANQPQHF. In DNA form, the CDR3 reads TGTGCCTGTGGTTCCCGCGGGGCTAATCAGCCCCAGCATTTT.

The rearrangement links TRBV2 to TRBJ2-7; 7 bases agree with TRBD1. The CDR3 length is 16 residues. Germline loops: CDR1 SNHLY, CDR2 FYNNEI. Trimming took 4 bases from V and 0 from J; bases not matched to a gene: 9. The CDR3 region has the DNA TGTGCCAGCAGTGGGACGGTGGACAGGAGCTCCTACGAGCAGTACTTC. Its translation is CASSGTVDRSSYEQYF.

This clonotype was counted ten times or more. The CDR3 loop is CASSEFRGEQYF. DNA for the CDR3: TGTGCCAGCAGTGAATTCAGGGGGGAGCAGTACTTC. J is TRBJ2-7 and V is TRBV2; 7 nucleotides match TRBD1. CDR1 and CDR2 (germline): SNHLY, FYNNEI. The length of the CDR3 is 12 residues. V lost 2 bases and J lost 7; bases outside the gene matches: 2. Filled out from reference TRBV2 and TRBJ2-7, the complete variable domain reads EPEVTQTPSHQVTQMGQEVILRCVPISNHLYFYWYRQILGQKVEFLVSFYNNEISEKSEIFDDQFSVERPDGSNFTLKIRSTKLEDSAMYFCASSEFRGEQYFGPGTRLTVT.

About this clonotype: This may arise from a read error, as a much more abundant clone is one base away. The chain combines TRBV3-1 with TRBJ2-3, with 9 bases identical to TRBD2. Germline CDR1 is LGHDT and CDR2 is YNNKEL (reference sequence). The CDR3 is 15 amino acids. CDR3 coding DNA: TGTGCCAGCAGCCAAGGAGCGGGGGGCACAGATACGCAGTGTTTT. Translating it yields CASSQGAGGTDTQCF.

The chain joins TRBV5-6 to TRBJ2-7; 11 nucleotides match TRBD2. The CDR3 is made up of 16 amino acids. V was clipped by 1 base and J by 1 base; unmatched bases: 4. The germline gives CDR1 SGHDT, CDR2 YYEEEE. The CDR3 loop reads CASSLLGLAGSYEQYF. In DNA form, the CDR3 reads TGTGCCAGCAGCTTGCTCGGACTAGCGGGTTCCTACGAGCAGTACTTC.

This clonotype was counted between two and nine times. The CDR3 is CASSVEGRTQYF. The CDR3 DNA follows: TGTGCCAGTAGCGTCGAGGGCCGGACCCAGTACTTC. The chain links TRBV19 to TRBJ2-5; a possible D gene is TRBD2 (5 bases). Between the trimmed V and J ends, which lost 6 bases and 7 bases, there was a span of 12 bases. CDR1 and CDR2 (germline): LNHDA, SQIVND (reference sequence). The CDR3 has 12 residues.

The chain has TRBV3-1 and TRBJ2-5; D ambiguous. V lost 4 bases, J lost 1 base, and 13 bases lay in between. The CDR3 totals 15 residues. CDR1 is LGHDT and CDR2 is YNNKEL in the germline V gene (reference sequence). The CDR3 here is CASSPLIRSQETQYF. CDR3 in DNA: TGTGCCAGCAGCCCTCTAATCAGATCCCAAGAGACCCAGTACTTC.

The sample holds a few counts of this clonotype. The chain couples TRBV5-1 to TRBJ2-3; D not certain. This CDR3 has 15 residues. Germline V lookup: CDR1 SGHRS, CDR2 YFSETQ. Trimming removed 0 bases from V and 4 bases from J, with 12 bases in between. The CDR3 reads CASSLAGWSADTQYF. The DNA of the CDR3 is TGCGCCAGCAGCTTGGCCGGCTGGAGTGCAGATACGCAGTATTTT.

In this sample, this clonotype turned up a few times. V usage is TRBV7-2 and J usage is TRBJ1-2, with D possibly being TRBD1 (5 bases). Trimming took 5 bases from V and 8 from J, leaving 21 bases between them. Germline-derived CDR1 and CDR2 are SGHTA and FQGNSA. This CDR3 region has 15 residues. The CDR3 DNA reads TGTGCCAGCAGCCCTGGGACTGCCTTGGGGCAAGGCTACACCTTC. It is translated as CASSPGTALGQGYTF.

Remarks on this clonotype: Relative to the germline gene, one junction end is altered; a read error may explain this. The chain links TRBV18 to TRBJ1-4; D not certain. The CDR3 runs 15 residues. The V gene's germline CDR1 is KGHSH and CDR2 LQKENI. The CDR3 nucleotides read TGTGCCAGCTCATCACCGCCCGGTGGGGATGAAAAACTGTTTTTT. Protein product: CASSSPPGGDEKLFF. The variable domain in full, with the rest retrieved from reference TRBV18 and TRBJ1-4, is NAGVMQNPRHLVRRRGQEARLRCSPMKGHSHVYWYRQLPEEGLKFMVYLQKENIIDESGMPKERFSAEFPKEGPSILRIQQVVRGDSAAYFCASSSPPGGDEKLFFGSGTQLSVL.

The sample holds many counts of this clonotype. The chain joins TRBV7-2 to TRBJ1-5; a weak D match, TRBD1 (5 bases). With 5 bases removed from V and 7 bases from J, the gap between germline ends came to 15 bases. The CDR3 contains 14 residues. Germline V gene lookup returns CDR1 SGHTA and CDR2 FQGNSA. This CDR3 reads CASSPDGAGQPQHF. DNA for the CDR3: TGTGCCAGCAGCCCGGACGGGGCGGGCCAGCCCCAGCATTTT.

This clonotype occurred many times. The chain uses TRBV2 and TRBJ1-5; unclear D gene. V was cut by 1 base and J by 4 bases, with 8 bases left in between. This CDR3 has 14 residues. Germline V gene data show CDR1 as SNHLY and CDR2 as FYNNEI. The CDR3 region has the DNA TGTGCCAGCAGTGAAGGGGGAAGAAATCAGCCCCAGCATTTT. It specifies CASSEGGRNQPQHF.

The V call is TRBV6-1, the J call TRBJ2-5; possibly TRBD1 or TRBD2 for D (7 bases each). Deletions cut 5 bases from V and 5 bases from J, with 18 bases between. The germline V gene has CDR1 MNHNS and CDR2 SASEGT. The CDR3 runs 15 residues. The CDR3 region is CASSQSGGGAETQYF. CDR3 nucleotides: TGTGCCAGCAGTCAATCAGGGGGGGGTGCGGAGACCCAGTACTTC.

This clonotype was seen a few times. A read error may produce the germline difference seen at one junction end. This CDR3 is CASSFRLAGLYNGQFF. DNA for the CDR3: TGTGCCAGCAGCTTTAGACTAGCGGGGCTATACAATGGGCAGTTCTTC. The chain couples TRBV5-1 to TRBJ2-1; TRBD2 matches 11 bases. Germline V gives CDR1 SGHRS, CDR2 YFSETQ. There are 16 residues in the CDR3.